Listed below are T cell receptor beta chains from one sample, sequenced in a study of blood T cell repertoires in COVID-19. TCRdb's table, derived via immunoSEQ multiplex PCR, lists solely in-frame clones and lacks some. Among about 160,000 clones listed, about 80% were seen once. The sequenced sample consisted of peripheral blood. Receptors originate from a woman of 80 years or more with acute or convalescent COVID-19. CDR3s include the opening cysteine and the closing phenylalanine or tryptophan. The D gene is left open where the match is weak. Expanded clones are given a class, and other clones once, few, many or no size at all.

V gene,J gene,D gene,clone size,CDR3 DNA,CDR3 protein
TRBV6-2/TRBV6-3,TRBJ2-1,TRBD2,NA,TGTGCCAGCAGCCCCGCACCCTGGACTAGCGGGAGCTCCTACAATGAGCAGTTCTTC,CASSPAPWTSGSSYNEQFF
TRBV30,TRBJ2-1,NA,NA,TGTGCCGGAGTAGCGGACAATGAGCAGTTCTTC,CAGVADNEQFF
TRBV5-1,TRBJ1-4,NA,NA,TGCGCCAGCAGCGCCGGACAGAATGAAAAACTGTTTTTT,CASSAGQNEKLFF
TRBV9,TRBJ1-3,NA,NA,TGTGCCAGCAGCGTGGCAGGGGTGGAAGGAAACACCATATATTTT,CASSVAGVEGNTIYF
TRBV2,TRBJ1-5,TRBD1,once,TGTGCCAGCAATATGGTAGCAGGGGGTAATGGCAATCAGCCCCAGCATTTT,CASNMVAGGNGNQPQHF
TRBV10-3,TRBJ2-2,NA,NA,TGTGCCACCACAAGACAAGTCACCGGGGAGCTGTTTTTT,CATTRQVTGELFF
TRBV15,TRBJ2-7,NA,NA,TGTGCCACCAGCGCCCGGACATACTCCTACGAGCAGTACTTC,CATSARTYSYEQYF
TRBV5-6,TRBJ1-6,NA,NA,TGTGCCAGCAGCTTAATGCAGGGGCATTCACCCCTCCACTTT,CASSLMQGHSPLHF
TRBV7-9,TRBJ1-2,NA,NA,TGTGCCTTATCGGGACACCCCCCGGGTGGCTACACCTTC,CALSGHPPGGYTF
TRBV10-3,TRBJ2-3,TRBD2,once,TGTGCCATCAGTGAGTCGAATTCGGGGGGAGCCCTGTATTTT,CAISESNSGGALYF
TRBV5-1,TRBJ1-2,NA,NA,TGCGCCAGCAGCTTGGATGACAGGTTTTTCTATGGCTACACCTTC,CASSLDDRFFYGYTF
TRBV7-8,TRBJ2-1,NA,NA,TGTGCCAGCAGCCCCGGCGGTGATTGGTCCTACAATGAGCAGTTCTTC,CASSPGGDWSYNEQFF
TRBV5-1,TRBJ2-1,TRBD1,NA,TGCGCCAGCAGCTCCGTCCCGGGACAGGGGGCTGCGGTTCAGTTCTTC,CASSSVPGQGAAVQFF
TRBV6-5,TRBJ1-2,TRBD1,NA,TGTGCCAGCAAACAGGACAGGGCTAACGGCTACACCTTC,CASKQDRANGYTF
TRBV5-1,TRBJ1-1,NA,NA,TGCGCCAGCAGCGTACAACCCGCGGGACGGAACACTGAAGCTTTCTTT,CASSVQPAGRNTEAFF
TRBV19,TRBJ2-7,NA,NA,TGTGCCAGTAGTATCCCCTCCCGTGGAGGGAGCGAGCAGTACTTC,CASSIPSRGGSEQYF
TRBV19,TRBJ2-1,TRBD2,NA,TGTGCCAGTGAAGCGGGAGGAGGCTACAATGAGCAGTTCTTC,CASEAGGGYNEQFF
TRBV5-1,TRBJ2-2,NA,NA,TGCGCCAGCAGCTTTTCAGGCTCGAACACCGGGGAGCTGTTTTTT,CASSFSGSNTGELFF
TRBV7-9,TRBJ1-2,TRBD1,NA,TGTGCCAGCAGCGGAAGGACAGGGAGCGGCTACACCTTC,CASSGRTGSGYTF
TRBV4-2,TRBJ2-1,TRBD2,NA,TGTGCCAGCAGCCAACGGACTAGCGGGGGGAACAATGAGCAGTTCTTC,CASSQRTSGGNNEQFF
TRBV15,TRBJ2-3,NA,NA,TGTGCCACCAGCAGAGAGGGCGGGGGCCCGCAAGATACGCAGTATTTT,CATSREGGGPQDTQYF
TRBV6-5,TRBJ2-7,TRBD1,once,TGTGCCAGCAGCCCGACTTGGACAGGGGGCCACGAGCAGTACTTC,CASSPTWTGGHEQYF
TRBV5-8,TRBJ1-2,NA,NA,TGTGCCAGCAGCTCCCCGAGTGGCTACACCTTC,CASSSPSGYTF
TRBV9,TRBJ2-7,NA,NA,TGTGCCAGCAGCGTAGCGGGAGAAGCCTACGAGCAGTACTTC,CASSVAGEAYEQYF
TRBV10-2,TRBJ2-3,NA,NA,TGCGCCAGCAGAACTGTGAACTTAACGAGCACAGATACGCAGTATTTT,CASRTVNLTSTDTQYF
TRBV12-3/TRBV12-4,TRBJ2-7,NA,NA,TGTGCCAGCAGTTTCAGGACAGACTACGAGCAGTACTTC,CASSFRTDYEQYF
TRBV18,TRBJ1-1,NA,NA,TGTGCCAGCTCGCTGGGGGCTAGGGACACTGAAGCTTTCTTT,CASSLGARDTEAFF
TRBV4-1,TRBJ2-2,NA,few,TGCGCCAGCAGCCAAGATCGCGGGTCGAACACCGGGGAGCTGTTTTTT,CASSQDRGSNTGELFF
TRBV6-5,TRBJ2-1,TRBD2,NA,TGTGCCAGCAGACTACTAGCGGGAGGCAACAATGAGCAGTTCTTC,CASRLLAGGNNEQFF
TRBV28,TRBJ1-2,NA,NA,TGTGCCAGCAGTTTAGGGGGGACCAACTATGGCTACACCTTC,CASSLGGTNYGYTF
TRBV7-9,TRBJ2-6,TRBD1,NA,TGTGCCAGCAGCTCCGGACAGGCTGGGGCCAACGTCCTGACTTTC,CASSSGQAGANVLTF
TRBV2,TRBJ2-3,TRBD1,NA,TGTGCCAGCAGTGTACAGGGGTCCACAGATACGCAGTATTTT,CASSVQGSTDTQYF
TRBV19,TRBJ2-2,TRBD2,NA,TGTGCCAGTACCGGGACTAGCGGGAGGCAATACACCGGGGAGCTGTTTTTT,CASTGTSGRQYTGELFF
TRBV5-4,TRBJ2-3,TRBD2,NA,TGTGCCAGCAGCTTGGGGGCTAGCGGGAGTCAGAATACGCAGTATTTT,CASSLGASGSQNTQYF
TRBV7-8,TRBJ1-5,NA,NA,TGTGCCAGCAGCTTAGAGTTGGGAGGCCAGCCCCAGCATTTT,CASSLELGGQPQHF
TRBV18,TRBJ1-5,NA,NA,TGTGCCAGCTCACAGGGGTTTAGCAATCAGCCCCAGCATTTT,CASSQGFSNQPQHF
TRBV19,TRBJ1-1,NA,NA,TGTGCCAGTAGTCTGACAGCGTCCATGAACACTGAAGCTTTCTTT,CASSLTASMNTEAFF